The source of this TCR beta chain is a study of blood T cell repertoires in COVID-19. At the level of the study: Researchers got acute and convalescent COVID-19 samples from the United States, Italy and Spain. The cDNA or gDNA used as material had been derived from T cells, B-cell-depleted T cells, or PBMCs.

The CDR3 runs 14 residues. With 6 bases removed from V and 9 bases from J, the gap between germline ends came to 15 bases. Germline V gene data show CDR1 as MNHEY and CDR2 as SVGAGI. As handled by the study authors: The authors estimated nucleated cell counts from reference gene primer amplification. Sequencing used immunoSEQ multiplex PCR; TCRdb keeps in-frame clones, though not all of them. V and J calls and clone size are given by that table; D and trimming were obtained from the DNA. The sample lists about 210,000 clones, 75% to 90% occurring once. The chain couples TRBV6-5 to TRBJ1-6, with D tentatively TRBD1 (6 bases). Sequenced: peripheral blood. This receptor was taken from a man in his forties or fifties with acute or convalescent COVID-19. The CDR3 bases are TGTGCCAGCAGACCGGACAGCCGAGGTTCACCCCTCCACTTT. Its protein product is CASRPDSRGSPLHF.